The clone carrying this T cell receptor beta chain appeared a few times. Within the sample, other DNA sequences also encode this same CDR3. The data were taken from a study of shared clonotypes between healthy human individuals. V lost 4 bases to trimming and J lost 2 bases; unmatched junction nucleotides: 2. The CDR3 has 15 amino acids. CDR1 and CDR2 from the germline V gene are SGHRS and YFSETQ. Method: immunoSEQ multiplex PCR; TCRdb's copy keeps in-frame clones and lacks some. This sample has roughly 700,000 clones, with roughly 70% found just once. The sample was memory CD4+ T cells sorted from blood. Subset: CD45RA-negative fraction. V and J are TRBV5-1 and TRBJ2-1; 11 bases line up with TRBD2. This TCR was sampled from a woman aged 25-40 years in good health. CDR3 nucleotides: TGCGCCAGCAGCACGACTAGCGGGGCCTACAATGAGCAGTTCTTC. Its translation: CASSTTSGAYNEQFF.